Shown below are 27 T cell receptor beta chains from a single sample sequenced in a study of T cell clonality in common variable immunodeficiency. The assay was immunoSEQ multiplex PCR, and TCRdb's table has in-frame clones only and misses some. This sample has roughly 29,000 clones, each found more than once. Specimen: peripheral blood mononuclear cells. These receptors were collected from a person aged 18 to 70 in good health.

This clone has a handful of counts. The CDR3 DNA, read in part, is TGCAGTGCGCTAAGACTAGCGGGGGGCATCTACGAG. This encodes CSALRLAGGIYE. The whole CDR3 sequence is CSALRLAGGIYEQYF. V usage is TRBV20-1 and J usage is TRBJ2-7, with 13 bases identical to TRBD2. The read ends 3 residues shy of where the CDR3 ends; the end is completed using the germline J gene. In germline, CDR1 is DFQATT, CDR2 SNEGSKA (reference sequence). The CDR3 has 15 residues. The J segment lost 3 bases and the V segment lost 6 bases, leaving 8 bases of the junction unmatched.

This clone was recorded many times. The read terminates 3 residues ahead of where the CDR3 ends, so the germline J gene completes it. The chain couples TRBV5-4 to TRBJ1-3; the D is unclear. The germline V and J ends were trimmed by 2 bases and 0 bases, with 6 bases remaining between them. Germline loops: CDR1 SGHNT, CDR2 YYREEE (reference sequence). The length of the CDR3 is 14 residues. The part of the CDR3 DNA that was read is TGTGCCAGCAGCTTTCCAGGCTCTGGAAACACC. Translated, it gives CASSFPGSGNT. The CDR3 as a whole reads CASSFPGSGNTIYF.

The sample holds many counts of this clone. At one end, the junction sequence differs from germline, possibly due to a read error. The CDR3 is cut off 3 residues early in the read; its end comes from the germline J gene. V is TRBV4-2 and J is TRBJ1-1, with a possible D match to TRBD1 (6 bases). CDR3 size: 14 residues. The V gene's germline CDR1 is LGHNA and CDR2 YNFKEQ. CDR3 loop: CASSHNPGQTEAFF. Incomplete CDR3 DNA: TGCGCCAGCAGCCACAACCCCGGACAGACTGAA.

This clone appeared many times. The CDR3 sequence: CASSIANRAQSGNTIYF. Incomplete CDR3 DNA: TGTGCCAGTAGTATAGCTAACAGGGCGCAATCTGGAAACACC. The V call is TRBV19, the J call TRBJ1-3; a weak D match, TRBD1 (6 bases). The CDR3 end is not reached by the read, which stops 3 residues before it; the germline J gene fills it in. Germline V gives CDR1 LNHDA, CDR2 SQIVND (reference sequence). Trimming cost V 1 base and J 1 base, with 14 bases left between them. This CDR3 contains 17 residues.

The table lists this clone with many counts. The CDR3 is cut off 3 residues early in the read; its end comes from the germline J gene. This chain links TRBV6-2 or TRBV6-3 with TRBJ2-3; unclear D gene. The CDR3 has 12 residues. The germline V gene encodes CDR1 MNHEY and CDR2 SVGEGT. The CDR3 sequence is CASSPLQETQYF. CDR3 bases read: TGTGCCAGCTCCCCTTTACAAGAGACG.

The sample holds many counts of this clone. The read stops 3 residues short of the end of the CDR3; the missing end is completed from the germline J gene. The genes are TRBV7-3 and TRBJ2-2, with 8 positions matching TRBD2. Germline loops: CDR1 SGHTA, CDR2 FQGTGA. V dropped 8 bases and J dropped 8; count of bases not matched to a gene: 13. The CDR3 spans 15 residues. The CDR3 reads CASSKGSGGRGELFF. CDR3 DNA, as far as it was read: TGTGCCAGCTCCAAAGGGAGCGGGGGTAGAGGGGAG.

This clone was detected ten times or more. The read terminates 3 residues ahead of where the CDR3 ends, so the germline J gene completes it. V usage is TRBV5-5 and J usage is TRBJ1-5; D ambiguous. Germline loops: CDR1 SGHKS, CDR2 YYEKEE (reference sequence). The CDR3 is 15 amino acids. Trimming shortened V by 0 bases and J by 6 bases, and 13 bases separated the two germline ends. The sequenced part of the CDR3 DNA is TGTGCCAGCAGCTTGGCGGGGAGTCAGATTCAGCCC. Translated: CASSLAGSQIQP. In full, the CDR3 is CASSLAGSQIQPQHF. Full variable domain (rest looked up from reference TRBV5-5 and TRBJ1-5): DAGVTQSPTHLIKTRGQQVTLRCSPISGHKSVSWYQQVLGQGPQFIFQYYEKEERGRGNFPDRFSARQFPNYSSELNVNALLLGDSALYLCASSLAGSQIQPQHFGDGTRLSIL.

This clone was recorded many times. Read coverage stops 3 residues before the CDR3 terminus; the germline J gene supplies the remainder. The chain has TRBV15 and TRBJ2-7; 10 bases are shared with TRBD2. CDR3 length: 16 amino acids. Per germline, CDR1 LNHNV and CDR2 YYDKDF (reference sequence). V lost 3 bases and J lost 4; bases outside the gene matches: 9. The CDR3 reads CATSRDLGLAEYEQYF. Incomplete CDR3 DNA: TGTGCCACCAGCAGGGACCTTGGACTAGCGGAATACGAG.

This clone was counted many times. Coverage ceases 3 residues before the CDR3 finishes, and the germline J gene fills in the end. The chain employs TRBV20-1 and TRBJ2-7; D remains unclear. In germline, CDR1 is DFQATT, CDR2 SNEGSKA (reference sequence). Trimming left V 0 bases short and J 1 base short, with 7 bases between. CDR3 length: 13 residues. This CDR3 reads CSARDPTSYEQYF. The covered CDR3 bases are TGCAGTGCTAGAGATCCCACATCCTACGAG.

This clone was counted many times. The read gets to within 3 residues of the CDR3 end, and the germline J gene fills in the rest. The gene calls are TRBV5-1 and TRBJ2-5; D unresolved. Germline loops: CDR1 SGHRS, CDR2 YFSETQ. This CDR3 has 13 residues. Trimming removed 1 base from V and 6 bases from J, with 10 bases in between. The CDR3 loop reads CASSLSGEKTQYF. The covered CDR3 bases are TGCGCCAGCAGCTTGTCAGGCGAAAAGACC.

This clone was picked up many times. The DNA ends 3 residues before the CDR3 does, and the rest of the CDR3 is filled in from the germline J gene. This sequence joins TRBV7-2 and TRBJ2-3, with a possible D match to TRBD2 (5 bases). In germline, CDR1 is SGHTA, CDR2 FQGNSA. This CDR3 comprises 14 residues. V lost 3 bases and J 2 bases, leaving 9 bases between the germline ends. The covered CDR3 bases are TGTGCCAGCAGCTTGGCGGGTGTCACAGATACG. Its protein is CASSLAGVTDT. The full-length CDR3 reads as CASSLAGVTDTQYF. The full variable domain, completed using reference TRBV7-2 and TRBJ2-3, is GAGVSQSPSNKVTEKGKDVELRCDPISGHTALYWYRQSLGQGLEFLIYFQGNSAPDKSGLPSDRFSAERTGGSVSTLTIQRTQQEDSAVYLCASSLAGVTDTQYFGPGTRLTVL.

This clone was seen only a few times. The CDR3 goes on 3 residues after the read ends, and that part is filled in from the germline J gene. The chain combines TRBV7-2 with TRBJ1-5, with TRBD1 as a possible D gene (6 bases). The CDR3 has 15 residues. Germline-derived CDR1 and CDR2 are SGHTA and FQGNSA. The V and J ends lost 5 bases and 3 bases respectively, with 14 bases between them. This CDR3 is CASSARTVINQPQHF. The CDR3 DNA, read in part, is TGTGCCAGCAGCGCACGGACAGTAATCAATCAGCCC. The whole variable domain, remainder taken from reference TRBV7-2 and TRBJ1-5, is GAGVSQSPSNKVTEKGKDVELRCDPISGHTALYWYRQSLGQGLEFLIYFQGNSAPDKSGLPSDRFSAERTGGSVSTLTIQRTQQEDSAVYLCASSARTVINQPQHFGDGTRLSIL.

The table lists this clone with a few counts. The sequenced fragment ends 3 residues before the CDR3 boundary, so the rest is inferred from the germline J gene. This chain links TRBV19 with TRBJ2-7; 9 nucleotides agree with TRBD1. This CDR3 region has 15 residues. Germline CDR1 is LNHDA and CDR2 is SQIVND (reference sequence). Germline trimming cut 6 bases from V and 1 base from J; bases unmatched to any gene: 7. The covered CDR3 bases are TGTGCCAGTAGCTCCGGGACAGGGCCTTCCTACGAG. Its protein product is CASSSGTGPSYE. The entire CDR3 sequence reads CASSSGTGPSYEQYF.

This clone was seen many times. Read sequence stops 3 residues before the CDR3 end, and the germline J gene provides the missing end. V usage is TRBV19 and J usage is TRBJ1-2; 9 positions match TRBD1. CDR1 is LNHDA, CDR2 SQIVND, per germline (reference sequence). The CDR3 is 14 residues long. V trimming: 7 bases; J trimming: 6 bases; junction bases outside the gene matches: 9. CDR3 sequence: CASTDGTGRNGYTF. The CDR3 DNA, read in part, is TGTGCCAGTACCGATGGGACAGGGCGCAATGGC.

This clone was recorded many times. The read stops 3 residues short of the end of the CDR3; the missing end is completed from the germline J gene. This chain uses TRBV20-1 with TRBJ1-5; tentative D call: TRBD1 (6 bases). Trimming stripped 1 base from V and 5 bases from J, with 15 bases between. CDR3 size: 15 residues. Germline V CDR1 and CDR2: DFQATT, SNEGSKA (reference sequence). CDR3 bases read: TGCAGTGCTAGAGTACAGGACAGCCATTATCAGCCC. Its protein product is CSARVQDSHYQP. The full-length CDR3 reads as CSARVQDSHYQPQHF.

This clone showed up many times. The sequence runs out 3 residues before the end of the CDR3; the remainder is reconstructed from the germline J gene. The chain joins TRBV7-9 to TRBJ2-1, with a tentative D call TRBD1 (6 bases). This CDR3 has 11 amino acids. Trimming left V 10 bases short and J 6 bases short, with 10 bases between. The germline CDR1 and CDR2 sequences are SEHNR and FQNEAQ (reference sequence). The CDR3 reads CAIRQVNEQFF. CDR3 bases read: TGTGCCATCAGACAGGTCAATGAG.

This clone showed up many times. With the read ending 3 residues before the CDR3 end, the germline J gene is used to fill in that end. The chain joins TRBV19 to TRBJ2-3, with D possibly matching TRBD2 (6 bases). The CDR3 covers 14 residues. CDR1 and CDR2 from the germline V gene are LNHDA and SQIVND (reference sequence). V was shortened by 4 bases and J by 6 bases, with 14 bases between the two germline ends. This CDR3 is CASSRDSPRDTQYF. Partial CDR3 DNA: TGTGCCAGTAGTAGGGACTCTCCTCGGGATACG.

A remark on this clone: The CDR3 goes on 3 residues after the read ends, and that part is filled in from the germline J gene. The chain uses TRBV5-3 and TRBJ2-5, with 16 bases that match TRBD2. TRBV5-3 is an ORF for which the function is uncertain. The CDR3 has 18 amino acids. V was clipped by 5 bases and J by 5 bases; unmatched bases: 12. CDR3 bases read: TGTGCCAGAAGTTTTGGACAGGGGACTAGCGGGGGGGCTGAGACC. This encodes CARSFGQGTSGGAET. The full CDR3 protein reads CARSFGQGTSGGAETQYF.

This clone was seen at least ten times. From the germline J gene comes the end of the CDR3, since the read stops 3 residues before it. The chain combines TRBV7-9 with TRBJ1-1; maybe TRBD1 (6 bases). The CDR3 loop spans 11 amino acids. Germline CDR1 and CDR2: SEHNR and FQNEAQ (reference sequence). CDR3 in amino acids: CASTEQGWAFF. CDR3 bases read: TGTGCCAGCACGGAACAGGGATGG.

This clone was counted ten times or more. The read falls 3 residues short of the CDR3 end, and the missing part is taken from the germline J gene. The rearrangement links TRBV30 to TRBJ1-1, with 10 bases identical to TRBD1. CDR1 and CDR2 from the germline V gene are GTSNPN and SVGIG (reference sequence). The ends lost 2 bases at V and 3 bases at J; junction bases unmatched: 9. This CDR3 has 16 residues. This CDR3 reads CAWSSRQGASDTEAFF. The part of the CDR3 DNA that was read is TGTGCCTGGAGTTCCCGACAGGGGGCGTCGGACACTGAA.

CDR3 bases read: TGTGCCAGCAGCTTTTCTGAGGCCGGGGAAGGTACG. Translating it yields CASSFSEAGEGT. The full-length CDR3 reads as CASSFSEAGEGTQYF. The chain has TRBV7-9 and TRBJ2-3; D is possibly TRBD2 (5 bases). The read terminates 3 residues before the CDR3 end, so the remaining end is supplied by the germline J gene. CDR1 and CDR2 (germline): SEHNR, FQNEAQ (reference sequence). The CDR3 contains 15 residues. Trimming cost V 3 bases and J 8 bases, with 18 bases left between them.

This clone was detected ten times or more. The CDR3 bases that were read are TGTGCCAGTAGTCCCCCGGACAGGGGGACTCAGCCC. It is translated as CASSPPDRGTQP. The whole CDR3 protein is CASSPPDRGTQPQHF. The chain has TRBV19 and TRBJ1-5; TRBD1 aligns across 10 bases. Read data end 3 residues before the CDR3 end; the end is taken from the germline J gene. Germline CDR1 and CDR2: LNHDA and SQIVND (reference sequence). After removal of 5 bases from V and 6 bases from J, the junction contained 7 bases not matched to a gene. There are 15 residues in the CDR3.

This clone came up a few times. The missing CDR3 end, 3 residues past where the read stops, is filled in from the germline J gene. V is TRBV25-1 and J is TRBJ2-1; 10 positions agree with TRBD1. Germline-derived CDR1 and CDR2 are MGHDK and SYGVNS. There are 15 residues in the CDR3. Germline trimming cut 6 bases from V and 9 bases from J; bases unmatched to any gene: 11. The CDR3: CASSRVMGQGIEQFF. CDR3 DNA, as far as it was read: TGTGCCAGCAGCCGGGTAATGGGACAGGGGATTGAG. The full variable domain, its missing parts supplied by reference TRBV25-1 and TRBJ2-1, is EADIYQTPRYLVIGTGKKITLECSQTMGHDKMYWYQQDPGMELHLIHYSYGVNSTEKGDLSSESTVSRIRTEHFPLTLESARPSHTSQYLCASSRVMGQGIEQFFGPGTRLTVL.

This clone was seen a few times. Read data end 3 residues before the CDR3 end; the end is taken from the germline J gene. The chain links TRBV7-9 to TRBJ2-3; D unresolved. The V and J ends lost 1 base and 0 bases respectively, with 8 bases between them. Germline loops: CDR1 SEHNR, CDR2 FQNEAQ (reference sequence). The CDR3 is 15 residues long. Partial CDR3 DNA: TGTGCCAGCAGCTTAGACAGTACTAGCACAGATACG. This codes for CASSLDSTSTDT. The entire CDR3 reads CASSLDSTSTDTQYF.

The table lists this clone with many counts. The read halts 3 residues ahead of the CDR3 end, with the missing end drawn from the germline J gene. The gene calls are TRBV28 and TRBJ1-4; D is perhaps TRBD1 (6 bases). Germline lookup yields CDR1 MDHEN and CDR2 SYDVKM. The CDR3 is made up of 15 amino acids. The germline V and J ends were trimmed by 2 bases and 8 bases, with 15 bases remaining between them. The part of the CDR3 DNA that was read is TGTGCCAGCAGTTTACCACAGGGAACCATAGAAAAA. This codes for CASSLPQGTIEK. The CDR3 as a whole reads CASSLPQGTIEKLFF.

This clone was counted ten times or more. The read gets to within 3 residues of the CDR3 end, and the germline J gene fills in the rest. The chain links TRBV7-4 to TRBJ2-6, with 8 nucleotides matching TRBD1. V trimming: 2 bases; J trimming: 0 bases; junction bases outside the gene matches: 3. In germline, CDR1 is SGHVT, CDR2 SQSDAQ. The CDR3 contains 17 residues. Incomplete CDR3 DNA: TGTGCCAGCAGCTTAACAGGGGGTGACTCTGGGGCCAACGTC. It yields the protein CASSLTGGDSGANV. Given in full, the CDR3 is CASSLTGGDSGANVLTF. Using reference TRBV7-4 and TRBJ2-6 for the parts outside the CDR3, the full variable domain is GAGVSQSPRYKVAKRGRDVALRCDSISGHVTLYWYRQTLGQGSEVLTYSQSDAQRDKSGRPSGRFSAERPERSVSTLKIQRTEQGDSAVYLCASSLTGGDSGANVLTFGAGSRLTVL.

This clone has more than one count but fewer than ten. Coverage ceases 3 residues before the CDR3 finishes, and the germline J gene fills in the end. The chain uses TRBV7-3 and TRBJ2-3; 15 bases match TRBD2. The CDR3 has 18 amino acids. Germline V gene data show CDR1 as SGHTA and CDR2 as FQGTGA. CDR3 sequence reads: CASSHGLAGGTYSETQYF. The sequenced CDR3 bases are TGTGCCAGCAGCCACGGACTAGCGGGGGGGACCTATTCCGAGACG.